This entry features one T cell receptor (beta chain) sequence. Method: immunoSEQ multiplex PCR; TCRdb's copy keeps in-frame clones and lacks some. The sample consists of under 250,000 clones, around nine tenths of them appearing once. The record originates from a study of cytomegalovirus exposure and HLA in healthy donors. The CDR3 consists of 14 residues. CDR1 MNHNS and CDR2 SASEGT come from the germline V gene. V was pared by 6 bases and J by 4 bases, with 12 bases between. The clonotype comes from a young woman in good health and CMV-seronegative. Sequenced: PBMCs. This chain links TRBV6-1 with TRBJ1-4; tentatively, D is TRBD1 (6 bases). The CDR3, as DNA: TGTGCCAGCAGACAGGGCAACTTTAATGAAAAACTGTTTTTT. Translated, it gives CASRQGNFNEKLFF.